Given below is one TCR beta chain in context. This specimen belongs to a study of blood T cell repertoires in COVID-19. Whole-study context: The United States, Italy and Spain provided the acute and convalescent COVID-19 samples. Nucleic acid was either cDNA or gDNA, and it came from T cells, B-cell-depleted T cells, or PBMCs.

CDR3 length: 16 amino acids. Germline V gene sequence: CDR1 SGDLS, CDR2 YYNGEE. Germline trimming cut 4 bases from V and 1 base from J; bases unmatched to any gene: 6. Per the original methods: Cell counts per sample came from amplifying reference gene primers. Repertoires were generated with immunoSEQ multiplex PCR, while TCRdb's copy carries only in-frame clones and drops some. V and J calls and clone size are as listed in that table; D and trimming were resolved from the DNA. This sample has 220,000 or so clones; 70% to 90% occur once, and the top ten carry under 3.5%. V usage is TRBV9 and J usage is TRBJ2-2; TRBD2 agrees at 8 bases. The sample taken for sequencing was peripheral blood. The receptor comes from a man aged 50-59 years who had recovered from COVID-19. The CDR3 bases are TGTGCCAGCAGCTCCGGACTAGCCGTGAACACCGGGGAGCTGTTTTTT. Its protein is CASSSGLAVNTGELFF. Variable domain in full (rest from reference TRBV9 and TRBJ2-2): DSGVTQTPKHLITATGQRVTLRCSPRSGDLSVYWYQQSLDQGLQFLIQYYNGEERAKGNILERFSAQQFPDLHSELNLSSLELGDSALYFCASSSGLAVNTGELFFGEGSRLTVL.